The clone carrying this TCR beta chain was counted a single time. Its antigen remains unknown. Profiled with immunoSEQ multiplex PCR; TCRdb holds only in-frame clones, not every one. The profile shows roughly 60,000 clones, around 68% of them singletons. The entry originates in a study of cytotoxic CD8 clonotypes in ibrutinib-treated CLL. Whole-study findings and limits: On treatment, the uncommon public clonotypes contracted or remained stable. Measured clonality at baseline was greater than in age-matched healthy donors and tracked with circulating CD8+ T-cell counts. Sampling schedules were unmatched across sustained-remission and progressing patients.

This specimen was PBMCs, taken after 12 months of ibrutinib treatment. This TCR came from a human donor with chronic lymphocytic leukemia.

CDR3 sequence reads: CASSSSSLAYEQYF. The CDR3 DNA reads TGTGCCAGCAGCTCCTCTAGTCTCGCCTACGAGCAGTACTTC. The rearrangement joins TRBV7-2 to TRBJ2-7; no definite D call. CDR3 length equals 14 residues. Germline V lookup: CDR1 SGHTA, CDR2 FQGNSA. Deletions cut 4 bases from V and 2 bases from J, with 12 bases between.